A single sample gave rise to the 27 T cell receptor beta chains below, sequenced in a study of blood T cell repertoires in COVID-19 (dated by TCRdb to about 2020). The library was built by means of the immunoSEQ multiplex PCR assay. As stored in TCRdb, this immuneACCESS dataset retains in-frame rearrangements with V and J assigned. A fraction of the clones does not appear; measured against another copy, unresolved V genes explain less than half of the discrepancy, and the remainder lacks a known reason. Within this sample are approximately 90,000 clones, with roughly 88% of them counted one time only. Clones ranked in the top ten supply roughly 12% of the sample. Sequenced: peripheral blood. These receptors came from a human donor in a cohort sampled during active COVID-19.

CDR3 amino acids: CASSFLANTEAFF. The CDR3 DNA is TGTGCCAGCAGTTTTCTAGCGAACACTGAAGCTTTCTTT. The chain couples TRBV27 to TRBJ1-1, with D uncertain. With 3 bases removed from V and 1 base from J, the gap between germline ends came to 6 bases. This CDR3 has 13 amino acids. CDR1 is MNHEY and CDR2 is SMNVEV in the germline V gene (reference sequence).

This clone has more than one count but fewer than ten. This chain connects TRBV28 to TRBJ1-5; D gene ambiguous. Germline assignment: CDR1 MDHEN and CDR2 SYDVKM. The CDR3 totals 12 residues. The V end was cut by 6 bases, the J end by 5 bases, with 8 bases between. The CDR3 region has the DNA TGTGCCAGCAGCGCGGGATATCAGCCCCAGCATTTT. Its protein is CASSAGYQPQHF.

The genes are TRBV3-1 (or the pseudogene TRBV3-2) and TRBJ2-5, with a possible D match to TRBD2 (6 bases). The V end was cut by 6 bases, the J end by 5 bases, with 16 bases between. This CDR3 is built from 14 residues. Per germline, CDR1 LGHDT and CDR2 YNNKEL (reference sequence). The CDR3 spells CASRLKARGETQYF. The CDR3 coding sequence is TGTGCCAGCAGGCTCAAGGCCCGGGGGGAGACCCAGTACTTC.

CDR3 protein: CAWRQGQSFRALHF. For the CDR3, the DNA is TGTGCCTGGAGACAGGGGCAGTCTTTTCGGGCCCTCCACTTT. The rearrangement uses TRBV30 and TRBJ1-6; TRBD1 aligns across 7 bases. Looked up from germline, CDR1 is GTSNPN and CDR2 is SVGIG (reference sequence). The CDR3 extends over 14 amino acids. V shed 3 bases and J 14 bases; nucleotides not matched to a gene: 13.

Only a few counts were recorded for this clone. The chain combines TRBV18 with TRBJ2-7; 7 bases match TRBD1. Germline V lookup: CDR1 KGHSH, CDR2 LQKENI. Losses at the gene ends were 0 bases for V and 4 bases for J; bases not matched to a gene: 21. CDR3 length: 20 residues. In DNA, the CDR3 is TGTGCCAGCTCACCACCGGTGGCTTCGGTACAGGGGCCCAACCTTTACGAGCAGTACTTC. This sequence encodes CASSPPVASVQGPNLYEQYF.

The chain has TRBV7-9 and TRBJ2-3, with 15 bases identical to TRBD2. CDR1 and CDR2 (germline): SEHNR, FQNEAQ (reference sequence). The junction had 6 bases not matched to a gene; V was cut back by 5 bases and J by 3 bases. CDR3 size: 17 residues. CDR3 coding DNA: TGTGCCAGCAGCCGGACTAGCGGGAGGGCCCGGACAGATACGCAGTATTTT. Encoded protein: CASSRTSGRARTDTQYF. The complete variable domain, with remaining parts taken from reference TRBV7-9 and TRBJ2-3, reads DTGVSQNPRHKITKRGQNVTFRCDPISEHNRLYWYRQTLGQGPEFLTYFQNEAQLEKSRLLSDRFSAERPKGSFSTLEIQRTEQGDSAMYLCASSRTSGRARTDTQYFGPGTRLTVL.

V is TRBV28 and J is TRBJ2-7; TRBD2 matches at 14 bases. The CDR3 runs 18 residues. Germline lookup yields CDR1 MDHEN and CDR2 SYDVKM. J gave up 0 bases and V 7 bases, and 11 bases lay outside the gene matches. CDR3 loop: CASIPMGLAGVSSYEQYF. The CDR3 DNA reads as TGTGCCAGCATACCCATGGGACTAGCGGGGGTTAGCTCCTACGAGCAGTACTTC.

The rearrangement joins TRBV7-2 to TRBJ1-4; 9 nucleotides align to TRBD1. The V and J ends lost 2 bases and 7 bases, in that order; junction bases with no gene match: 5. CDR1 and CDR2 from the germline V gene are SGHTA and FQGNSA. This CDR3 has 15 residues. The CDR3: CASSLWGQGGEKLFF. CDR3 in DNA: TGTGCCAGCAGCTTATGGGGACAGGGAGGTGAAAAACTGTTTTTT.

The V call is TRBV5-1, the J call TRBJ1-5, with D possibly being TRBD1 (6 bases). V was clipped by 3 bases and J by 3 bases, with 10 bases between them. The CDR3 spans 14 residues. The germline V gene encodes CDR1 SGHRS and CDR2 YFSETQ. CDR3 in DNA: TGCGCCAGCAGCTCCGGACAGCCCAATCAGCCCCAGCATTTT. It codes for CASSSGQPNQPQHF.

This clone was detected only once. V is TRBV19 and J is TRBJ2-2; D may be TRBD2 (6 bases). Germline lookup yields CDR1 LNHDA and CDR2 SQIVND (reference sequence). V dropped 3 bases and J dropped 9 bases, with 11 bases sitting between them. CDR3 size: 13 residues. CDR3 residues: CASSIGGGRELFF. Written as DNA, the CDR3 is TGTGCCAGTAGTATTGGGGGAGGCCGGGAGCTGTTTTTT.

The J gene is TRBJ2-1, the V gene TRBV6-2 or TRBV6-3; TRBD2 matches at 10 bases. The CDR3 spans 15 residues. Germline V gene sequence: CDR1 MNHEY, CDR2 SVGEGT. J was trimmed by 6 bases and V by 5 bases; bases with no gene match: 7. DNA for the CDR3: TGTGCCAGCAGTGTACCGGGACTAGCGAGCAATGAGCAGTTCTTC. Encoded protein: CASSVPGLASNEQFF.

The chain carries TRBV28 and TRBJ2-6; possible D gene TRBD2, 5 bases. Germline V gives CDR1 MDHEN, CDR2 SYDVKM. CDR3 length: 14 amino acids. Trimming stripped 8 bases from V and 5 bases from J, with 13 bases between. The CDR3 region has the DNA TGTGCCAGCGCCAGCCGGGGTTGGGCCAACGTCCTGACTTTC. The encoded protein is CASASRGWANVLTF.

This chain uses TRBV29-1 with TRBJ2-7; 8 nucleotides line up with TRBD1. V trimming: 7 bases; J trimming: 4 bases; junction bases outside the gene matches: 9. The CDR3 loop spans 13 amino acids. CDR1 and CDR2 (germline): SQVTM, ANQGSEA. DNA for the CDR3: TGCAGCGCTAACAGGGGGAACAGTTACGAGCAGTACTTC. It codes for CSANRGNSYEQYF.

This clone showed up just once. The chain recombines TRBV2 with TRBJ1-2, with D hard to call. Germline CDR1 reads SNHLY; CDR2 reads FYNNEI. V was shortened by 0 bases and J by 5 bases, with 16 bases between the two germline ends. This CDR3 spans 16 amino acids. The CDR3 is CASSEAFWQTIYGYTF. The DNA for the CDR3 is TGTGCCAGCAGTGAAGCGTTTTGGCAGACTATTTATGGCTACACCTTC. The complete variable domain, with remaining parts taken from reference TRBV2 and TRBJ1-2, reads EPEVTQTPSHQVTQMGQEVILRCVPISNHLYFYWYRQILGQKVEFLVSFYNNEISEKSEIFDDQFSVERPDGSNFTLKIRSTKLEDSAMYFCASSEAFWQTIYGYTFGSGTRLTVV.

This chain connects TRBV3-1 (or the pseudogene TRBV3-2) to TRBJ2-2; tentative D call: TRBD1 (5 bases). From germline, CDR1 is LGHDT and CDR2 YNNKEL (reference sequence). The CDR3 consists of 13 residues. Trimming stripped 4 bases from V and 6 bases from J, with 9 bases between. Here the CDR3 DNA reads TGTGCCAGCAGCCCAGGGCCCGCCGGGGAGCTGTTTTTT. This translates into CASSPGPAGELFF.

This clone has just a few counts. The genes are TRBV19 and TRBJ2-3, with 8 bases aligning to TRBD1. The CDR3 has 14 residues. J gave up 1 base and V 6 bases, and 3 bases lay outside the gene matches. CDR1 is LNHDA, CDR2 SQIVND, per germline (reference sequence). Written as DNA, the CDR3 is TGTGCCAGTAGCCCGACAGGGGGCACAGATACGCAGTATTTT. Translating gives CASSPTGGTDTQYF.

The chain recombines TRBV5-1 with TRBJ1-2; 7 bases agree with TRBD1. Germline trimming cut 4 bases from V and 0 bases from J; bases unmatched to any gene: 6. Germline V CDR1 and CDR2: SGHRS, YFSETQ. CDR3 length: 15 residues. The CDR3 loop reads CASSGDSLANYGYTF. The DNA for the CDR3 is TGCGCCAGCAGCGGGGACAGTTTAGCTAACTATGGCTACACCTTC.

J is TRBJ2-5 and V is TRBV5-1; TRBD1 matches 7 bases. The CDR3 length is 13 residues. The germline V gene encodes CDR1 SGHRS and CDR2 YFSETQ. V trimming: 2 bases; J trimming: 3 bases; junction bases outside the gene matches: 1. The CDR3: CASSLGTEETQYF. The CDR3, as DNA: TGCGCCAGCAGCTTAGGGACAGAAGAGACCCAGTACTTC.

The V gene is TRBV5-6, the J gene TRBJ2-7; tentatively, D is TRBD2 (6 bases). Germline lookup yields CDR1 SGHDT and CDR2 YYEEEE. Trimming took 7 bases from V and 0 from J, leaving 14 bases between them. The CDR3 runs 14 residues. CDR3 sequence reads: CASLKGGSSYEQYF. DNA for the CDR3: TGTGCCAGCCTTAAGGGAGGATCCTCCTACGAGCAGTACTTC.

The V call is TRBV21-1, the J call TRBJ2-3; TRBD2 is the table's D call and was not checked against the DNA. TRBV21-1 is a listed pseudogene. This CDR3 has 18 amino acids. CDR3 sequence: CASSPLAGRFGHRVVQYF. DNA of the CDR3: TGTGCCAGCAGTCCCTTAGCGGGACGGTTTGGCCACCGGGTGGTGCAGTATTTT.

In nucleotides, the CDR3 is TGTGCCAGCAGTGCCCCGGGACAGGGAGCCTATGGCTACACCTTC. Amino acid sequence: CASSAPGQGAYGYTF. This chain connects TRBV28 to TRBJ1-2, with 9 positions matching TRBD1. The junction had 8 bases not matched to a gene; V was cut back by 5 bases and J by 4 bases. This CDR3 region has 15 residues. Germline CDR1 and CDR2: MDHEN and SYDVKM.

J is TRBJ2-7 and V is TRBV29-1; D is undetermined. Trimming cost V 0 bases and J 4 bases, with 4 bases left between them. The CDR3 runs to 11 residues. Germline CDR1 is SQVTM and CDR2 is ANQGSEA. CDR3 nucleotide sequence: TGCAGCGTTGAAGATCGGTACGAGCAGTACTTC. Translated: CSVEDRYEQYF.

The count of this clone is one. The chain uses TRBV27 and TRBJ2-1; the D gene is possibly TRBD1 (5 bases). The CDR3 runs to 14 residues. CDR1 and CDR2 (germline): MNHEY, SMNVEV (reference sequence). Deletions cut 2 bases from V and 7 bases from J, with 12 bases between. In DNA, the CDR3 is TGTGCCAGCAGTTTAGCAGGGTTGGGAAATGAGCAGTTCTTC. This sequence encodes CASSLAGLGNEQFF.

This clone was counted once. CDR3 region: CASSQDPPSSGNTIYF. CDR3 nucleotide sequence: TGTGCCAGCAGCCAAGATCCACCGAGCTCTGGAAACACCATATATTTT. V gene TRBV4-2 combines with J gene TRBJ1-3; D gene unclear. Germline CDR1 is LGHNA and CDR2 is YNFKEQ. The CDR3 spans 16 residues. Trimming took off 0 bases at V and 0 bases at J, with 9 bases between the two ends.

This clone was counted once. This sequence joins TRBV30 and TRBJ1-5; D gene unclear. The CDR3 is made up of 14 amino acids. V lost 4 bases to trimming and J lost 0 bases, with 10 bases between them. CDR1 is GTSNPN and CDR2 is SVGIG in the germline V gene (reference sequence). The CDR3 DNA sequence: TGTGCCTGGAATCCTGGACTTAGCAATCAGCCCCAGCATTTT. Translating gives CAWNPGLSNQPQHF.

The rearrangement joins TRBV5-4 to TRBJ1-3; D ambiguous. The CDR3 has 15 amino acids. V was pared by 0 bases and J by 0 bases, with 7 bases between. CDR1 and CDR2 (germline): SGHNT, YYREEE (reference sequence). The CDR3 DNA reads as TGTGCCAGCAGCTTGGACACGAACTCTGGAAACACCATATATTTT. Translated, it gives CASSLDTNSGNTIYF.

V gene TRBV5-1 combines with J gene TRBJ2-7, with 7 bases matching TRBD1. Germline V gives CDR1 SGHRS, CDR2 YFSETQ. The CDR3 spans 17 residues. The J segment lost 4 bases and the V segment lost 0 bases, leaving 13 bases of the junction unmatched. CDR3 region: CASSLVRQGSIGYEQYF. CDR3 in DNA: TGCGCCAGCAGCTTGGTACGACAGGGAAGTATAGGGTACGAGCAGTACTTC.